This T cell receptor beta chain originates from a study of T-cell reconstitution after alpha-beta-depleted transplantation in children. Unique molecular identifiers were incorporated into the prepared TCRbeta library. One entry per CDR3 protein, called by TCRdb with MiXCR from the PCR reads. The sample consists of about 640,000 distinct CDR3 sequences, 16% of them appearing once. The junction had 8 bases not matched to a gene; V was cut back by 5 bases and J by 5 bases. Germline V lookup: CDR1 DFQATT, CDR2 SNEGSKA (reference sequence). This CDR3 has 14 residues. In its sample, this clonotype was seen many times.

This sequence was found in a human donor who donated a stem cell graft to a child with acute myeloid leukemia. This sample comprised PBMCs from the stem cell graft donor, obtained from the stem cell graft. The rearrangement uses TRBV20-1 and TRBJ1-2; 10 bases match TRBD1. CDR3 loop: CSAGKTGGRYGYTF. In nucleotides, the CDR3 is TGCAGTGCTGGGAAGACAGGGGGCCGGTATGGCTACACCTTC.